This is a list of T cell receptor beta chains from one sample in a study of sequential checkpoint blockade in melanoma. Using immunoSEQ multiplex PCR, the repertoire was profiled, and TCRdb retains in-frame clones only, with some absent. Of 15,000 to 20,000 clones in the sample, roughly 71% are singletons; the top ten hold 10% to 12%. The sample was CD8+ T cells sorted from blood (inferred from file names), taken from a patient given nivolumab and ipilimumab in sequence. The source of these receptors is a human donor with melanoma. The CDR3 runs from the conserved cysteine through the conserved F or W. A D gene is named only where the DNA matches it firmly. Expanded clones are given a class, and other clones once, few, many or no size at all.

cdr3_nt	cdr3_aa	j_call	d_call	v_call	clone_size
TGTGCCACCAGCAGAGGGACAGACATCTACGAGCAGTACTTC	CATSRGTDIYEQYF	TRBJ2-7	NA	TRBV15	NA
TGTGCCAGCAGTTTATATCCAGGGGTAAATCAGCCCCAGCATTTT	CASSLYPGVNQPQHF	TRBJ1-5	NA	TRBV27	NA
TGTGCCAGCAGCTTAACCCCAGGACATGTCACAGATACGCAGTATTTT	CASSLTPGHVTDTQYF	TRBJ2-3	NA	TRBV7-3	NA
TGTGCCAGCAGCTTAGAAATGGGACAGGGAGGCCAGCCCCAGCATTTT	CASSLEMGQGGQPQHF	TRBJ1-5	TRBD1	TRBV11-2	NA
TGTGCCAGCAGCTTACTTTCGCGGGGGCCGAACGGAGGCTACACCTTC	CASSLLSRGPNGGYTF	TRBJ1-2	NA	TRBV7-9	NA
TGTGCCAGCCGGACTAGCGGAAATGAGCAGTTCTTC	CASRTSGNEQFF	TRBJ2-1	TRBD2	TRBV7-8	few
TGTGCCAGCAGTGACCGGGACAGGGGGCTAAACACTGAAGCTTTCTTT	CASSDRDRGLNTEAFF	TRBJ1-1	TRBD1	TRBV6-1	NA
TGTGCCAGCAGTGATGGGACAGGGGTTAGCAATCAGCCCCAGCATTTT	CASSDGTGVSNQPQHF	TRBJ1-5	TRBD1	TRBV6-1	NA
TGCGCCAGCAGCCCGGCTAGCGGGGACCTAGGGACCCAGTACTTC	CASSPASGDLGTQYF	TRBJ2-5	TRBD2	TRBV4-3	NA
TGCAGCGTTGAAGGACAGGGAGAGGAGTACGAGCAGTACTTC	CSVEGQGEEYEQYF	TRBJ2-7	TRBD1	TRBV29-1	once
TGCGCCAGCAGCCTTGGACTCTCGGGGGGCAATGAGCAGTTCTTC	CASSLGLSGGNEQFF	TRBJ2-1	TRBD2	TRBV4-1	NA
TGTGCCAGTAGACCCGGGACTAGCGTCCAAGAGACCCAGTACTTC	CASRPGTSVQETQYF	TRBJ2-5	TRBD2	TRBV19	NA
TGTGCCAGCAGTTTTGGTCGGTGGGAGACCCAGTACTTC	CASSFGRWETQYF	TRBJ2-5	NA	TRBV28	NA
TGTGCCAGCAGCTCAGGCAATCAGCCCCAGCATTTT	CASSSGNQPQHF	TRBJ1-5	NA	TRBV27	NA
TGTGCCAGCAGTTATGGTAGCCAATATGGCTACACCTTC	CASSYGSQYGYTF	TRBJ1-2	NA	TRBV6-5	NA
TGCGCCAGCAGCCAAGATGAACAGACCTACGAGCAGTACTTC	CASSQDEQTYEQYF	TRBJ2-7	NA	TRBV5-5	NA
TGTGCCAGCAGCTTAGGCCCAGGGTCCTACTCTGGGGCCAACGTCCTGACTTTC	CASSLGPGSYSGANVLTF	TRBJ2-6	NA	TRBV11-2	NA
TGTGCCAGCAGCGTCCAAAGCGCGAACACCGGGGAGCTGTTTTTT	CASSVQSANTGELFF	TRBJ2-2	NA	TRBV9	NA
TGTGCCAGCAGCCCGCAAGACAGGGGCCGGGATGAGCAGTTCTTC	CASSPQDRGRDEQFF	TRBJ2-1	TRBD1	TRBV7-9	NA
TGTGCCAGTCGTTCCCCGGCGGGCCTTATGAACACTGAAGCTTTCTTT	CASRSPAGLMNTEAFF	TRBJ1-1	NA	TRBV19	few
TGTGCCAGCAGCTTGGGACAGGGTGACTATGGCTACACCTTC	CASSLGQGDYGYTF	TRBJ1-2	TRBD1	TRBV7-3	NA
TGTGCCAGCAGCCAGACTAGCGGGGGCGCAAGAACAGATACGCAGTATTTT	CASSQTSGGARTDTQYF	TRBJ2-3	TRBD2	TRBV7-8	NA
TGTGCCAGCAGCGTAAGCACAGATACGCAGTATTTT	CASSVSTDTQYF	TRBJ2-3	NA	TRBV5-4	NA
TGTGCCAGCAGCTTGGGGACAACCACTGAAGCTTTCTTT	CASSLGTTTEAFF	TRBJ1-1	NA	TRBV7-9	few
TGTGCCAGCAGCCCGCTAGGATCCTACGAGCAGTACTTC	CASSPLGSYEQYF	TRBJ2-7	NA	TRBV7-7	NA
TGTGCCAGCAGTCTAACGGGACTAGCAGGCTCCTACGAGCAGTACTTC	CASSLTGLAGSYEQYF	TRBJ2-7	TRBD2	TRBV27	NA
TGTGCCAGCAGTCTTAGCGGGGGGGGAGGAGAGACCCAGTACTTC	CASSLSGGGGETQYF	TRBJ2-5	TRBD2	TRBV27	NA
TGTGCCAGCAGTCCGACCGGGACTAGCCTCAGTAATGAGCAGTTCTTC	CASSPTGTSLSNEQFF	TRBJ2-1	TRBD2	TRBV28	once
TGTGCCAGCAGCGTTACAGGGTTCCAAGAGACCCAGTACTTC	CASSVTGFQETQYF	TRBJ2-5	NA	TRBV9	NA
TGTGCCAGTAGTCCCCCAGGGACTTGGTACGAGCAGTACTTC	CASSPPGTWYEQYF	TRBJ2-7	NA	TRBV19	NA
TGTGCTAGTGGCACTAGCGGGGGGCCGTCCTACAATGAGCAGTTCTTC	CASGTSGGPSYNEQFF	TRBJ2-1	TRBD2	TRBV12-5	NA
TGTGCCAGCACCGGAGAGGGGGCGCGTGGGCACGAGCAGTACTTC	CASTGEGARGHEQYF	TRBJ2-7	TRBD1	TRBV28	few
TGTGCCAGCAGCTTAATGGAGGAGGGGGCCACTGAAGCTTTCTTT	CASSLMEEGATEAFF	TRBJ1-1	TRBD1	TRBV7-9	few
TGCGCCAGCAGCCCTGACCGAGGGTACGTTGGGAAGAACACTGAAGCTTTCTTT	CASSPDRGYVGKNTEAFF	TRBJ1-1	NA	TRBV7-2	NA
TGTGCCAGCAGCGTAGGTGGAAGGGCAGGGGAGACCCAGTACTTC	CASSVGGRAGETQYF	TRBJ2-5	NA	TRBV9	NA
TGCGCCAGCAGCCCAGTCCCGGGACAGGGGTATGAGCAGTACTTC	CASSPVPGQGYEQYF	TRBJ2-7	TRBD1	TRBV4-1	NA
TGCGCCAGCAGTGAGTCCAGGACAGCCTACTCCTACGAGCAGTACTTC	CASSESRTAYSYEQYF	TRBJ2-7	NA	TRBV10-1	NA
TGCGCCAGCAGCTTGGTTGTTCTCGAGGACGGGGAGCTGTTTTTT	CASSLVVLEDGELFF	TRBJ2-2	NA	TRBV5-1	NA